This passage covers 21 T cell receptor beta chains from one sample sequenced in a study of cytomegalovirus exposure and HLA in healthy donors. 60 Vbeta and 13 Jbeta primers were used in PCR. Repertoires were generated with immunoSEQ multiplex PCR, while TCRdb's copy carries only in-frame clones and drops some. The sample has about 170,000 clones; 80% to 90% are singletons. The sample taken for sequencing was PBMCs. These receptors all come from a woman aged 18-30 years in good health and CMV-seronegative.

This chain joins TRBV5-1 and TRBJ2-5, with a weak D call TRBD1 (6 bases). The CDR3 covers 15 residues. V gave up 3 bases and J gave up 1 base, with 13 bases separating them. Per the germline V gene, CDR1 is SGHRS and CDR2 is YFSETQ. The chain's CDR3 is CASSWGPALQETQYF. The CDR3 DNA is TGCGCCAGCAGCTGGGGGCCCGCGCTCCAAGAGACCCAGTACTTC.

This chain links TRBV4-1 with TRBJ2-7; TRBD2 matches at 8 bases. V shed 1 base, J shed 2 bases, and the junction held 4 bases outside the gene matches. This CDR3 region has 15 residues. Looked up from germline, CDR1 is MGHRA and CDR2 is YSYEKL. CDR3 nucleotide sequence: TGCGCCAGCAGCCAAGGGGCGGGAGGAACCTACGAGCAGTACTTC. The encoded protein is CASSQGAGGTYEQYF.

This clone has just a few counts. The chain links TRBV5-6 to TRBJ2-1; TRBD2 is a possible D gene (7 bases). Germline V gene sequence: CDR1 SGHDT, CDR2 YYEEEE. The CDR3 sequence is 12 residues long. V dropped 4 bases and J dropped 14 bases, with 16 bases sitting between them. The CDR3 nucleotides are TGTGCCAGCAGCCCAAATGCGGGGGCCGAGTTCTTC. Protein: CASSPNAGAEFF.

This rearrangement joins TRBV6-1 to TRBJ2-5; 9 nucleotides align to TRBD2. CDR1 and CDR2 from the germline V gene are MNHNS and SASEGT. The length of the CDR3 is 13 residues. Trimming removed 6 bases from V and 7 bases from J; junction bases left unmatched: 6. The chain's CDR3 is CASRRGGAGTQYF. In nucleotides, the CDR3 is TGTGCCAGCAGGCGGGGGGGCGCGGGGACCCAGTACTTC.

This chain connects TRBV15 to TRBJ1-2; 12 nucleotides agree with TRBD1. The germline V gene encodes CDR1 LNHNV and CDR2 YYDKDF (reference sequence). V shed 0 bases and J 4 bases; nucleotides not matched to a gene: 15. CDR3 length equals 20 residues. Written as DNA, the CDR3 is TGTGCCACCAGCAGAGATTACGTGGCCGGGACAGGGGGCCAACTCTATGGCTACACCTTC. As protein: CATSRDYVAGTGGQLYGYTF. Complete variable domain (other parts from reference TRBV15 and TRBJ1-2): DAMVIQNPRYQVTQFGKPVTLSCSQTLNHNVMYWYQQKSSQAPKLLFHYYDKDFNNEADTPDNFQSRRPNTSFCFLDIRSPGLGDTAMYLCATSRDYVAGTGGQLYGYTFGSGTRLTVV.

A single count supports this clone. The chain is built from TRBV2 and TRBJ2-1, with 7 bases lining up with TRBD2. Germline-derived CDR1 and CDR2 are SNHLY and FYNNEI. The V segment lost 11 bases and the J segment 2 bases; nucleotides outside the gene matches: 12. The CDR3 runs 15 residues. As DNA, the CDR3 is TGTGCCGGGGAGGGGCGGAGGGAGGCCTACAATGAGCAGTTCTTC. This encodes CAGEGRREAYNEQFF.

V and J are TRBV15 and TRBJ1-1; a possible D gene is TRBD1 (5 bases). V was clipped by 5 bases and J by 11 bases, with 18 bases between them. Germline assignment: CDR1 LNHNV and CDR2 YYDKDF (reference sequence). The CDR3 runs to 13 residues. CDR3 sequence (DNA): TGTGCCACCAGCGGCCCTCCCAGGGTGTCGGCTTTCTTT. Encoded protein: CATSGPPRVSAFF.

V usage is TRBV4-1 and J usage is TRBJ2-5, with D maybe TRBD1 (6 bases). Germline lookup yields CDR1 MGHRA and CDR2 YSYEKL. There are 16 residues in the CDR3. V lost 0 bases, J lost 4 bases, and 15 bases lay in between. CDR3 region: CASSQDLGTRGETQYF. CDR3 in DNA: TGCGCCAGCAGCCAAGACCTCGGGACCAGGGGAGAGACCCAGTACTTC.

The CDR3 coding sequence is TGTGCCAGCTCACCACATCGGGATCAGCCCCAGCATTTT. Translated: CASSPHRDQPQHF. The chain has TRBV18 and TRBJ1-5; D not certain. V dropped 1 base and J dropped 5 bases, with 6 bases sitting between them. CDR1 is KGHSH, CDR2 LQKENI, per germline. This CDR3 is 13 amino acids long.

The chain employs TRBV7-9 and TRBJ1-1, with D possibly TRBD1 on 6 matching bases. Looked up from germline, CDR1 is SEHNR and CDR2 is FQNEAQ (reference sequence). Trimming shortened V by 3 bases and J by 0 bases, and 11 bases separated the two germline ends. CDR3 length equals 15 residues. The CDR3 region has the DNA TGTGCCAGCAGCTTCCAGGGGCACATGAACACTGAAGCTTTCTTT. Its protein product is CASSFQGHMNTEAFF. The entire variable domain, with the rest obtained from reference TRBV7-9 and TRBJ1-1, is as follows: DTGVSQNPRHKITKRGQNVTFRCDPISEHNRLYWYRQTLGQGPEFLTYFQNEAQLEKSRLLSDRFSAERPKGSFSTLEIQRTEQGDSAMYLCASSFQGHMNTEAFFGQGTRLTVV.

The chain carries TRBV11-2 and TRBJ1-1; 7 bases map to TRBD1. Trimming at V came to 1 base and at J to 1 base, leaving 6 bases not matched to a gene. The germline V gene encodes CDR1 SGHAT and CDR2 FQNNGV. This CDR3 spans 16 amino acids. CDR3 protein: CASSLARGQKNTEAFF. In DNA form, the CDR3 reads TGTGCCAGCAGCTTAGCCCGGGGACAGAAGAACACTGAAGCTTTCTTT.

The rearrangement joins TRBV28 to TRBJ1-5; D call uncertain. The CDR3 is made up of 14 amino acids. The germline V gene encodes CDR1 MDHEN and CDR2 SYDVKM. The V end was cut by 7 bases, the J end by 4 bases, with 14 bases between. The CDR3 sequence: CASNPARVNQPQHF. CDR3 bases: TGTGCCAGCAACCCTGCAAGAGTAAATCAGCCCCAGCATTTT.

The J gene is TRBJ2-2, the V gene TRBV5-6; 8 bases align to TRBD1. The germline V gene encodes CDR1 SGHDT and CDR2 YYEEEE. This CDR3 has 14 residues. V gave up 0 bases and J gave up 5 bases; unmatched junction bases: 0. The CDR3 loop reads CASSLGQGTGELFF. The CDR3 DNA follows: TGTGCCAGCAGCTTGGGACAGGGGACCGGGGAGCTGTTTTTT.

The V gene is TRBV29-1, the J gene TRBJ1-4, with D tentatively TRBD1 (6 bases). This CDR3 has 13 amino acids. Germline CDR1 reads SQVTM; CDR2 reads ANQGSEA. Trimming left V 5 bases short and J 8 bases short, with 15 bases between. As DNA, the CDR3 is TGCAGCGTTCAGGGCAGGGGTCGGGAAAAACTGTTTTTT. Translating it yields CSVQGRGREKLFF.

The J gene is TRBJ2-7, the V gene TRBV7-8; 7 positions match TRBD1. Trimming took 2 bases from V and 3 from J; bases not matched to a gene: 7. The germline CDR1 and CDR2 sequences are SGHVS and FQNEAQ. The CDR3 totals 15 residues. The CDR3 nucleotides are TGTGCCAGCAGCTTAAGGACAGGAACCAACTACGAGCAGTACTTC. Residues: CASSLRTGTNYEQYF.

This clone has only one observation. The rearrangement joins TRBV19 to TRBJ2-5, with 7 bases identical to TRBD2. The CDR3 length is 14 residues. Germline CDR1 LNHDA, CDR2 SQIVND (reference sequence). V was pared by 5 bases and J by 5 bases, with 8 bases of the junction left unmatched. The CDR3 reads CASSDGGSGETQYF. Here the CDR3 DNA reads TGTGCCAGTAGTGATGGCGGGAGTGGGGAGACCCAGTACTTC.

The chain recombines TRBV9 with TRBJ2-7; 7 positions agree with TRBD2. CDR3 size: 13 residues. Germline trimming cut 4 bases from V and 7 bases from J; bases unmatched to any gene: 8. Per germline, CDR1 SGDLS and CDR2 YYNGEE. CDR3 nucleotide sequence: TGTGCCAGCAGCTCAAGAACGGGGGGTGAGCAGTACTTC. As protein: CASSSRTGGEQYF.

This clone has only one observation. CDR3 protein: CASSLTSGRPSGANVLTF. CDR3 in DNA: TGTGCCAGCAGCTTGACTAGCGGGAGACCCTCTGGGGCCAACGTCCTGACTTTC. The gene calls are TRBV7-9 and TRBJ2-6; the match to TRBD2 covers 12 bases. After removal of 3 bases from V and 0 bases from J, the junction contained 3 bases not matched to a gene. The CDR3 has 18 residues. Germline CDR1 is SEHNR and CDR2 is FQNEAQ (reference sequence). Based on the CDR3 plus reference TRBV7-9 and TRBJ2-6, the full variable domain is DTGVSQNPRHKITKRGQNVTFRCDPISEHNRLYWYRQTLGQGPEFLTYFQNEAQLEKSRLLSDRFSAERPKGSFSTLEIQRTEQGDSAMYLCASSLTSGRPSGANVLTFGAGSRLTVL.

This chain uses TRBV4-3 with TRBJ2-1, with TRBD2 matching 9 bases. Per germline, CDR1 LGHNA and CDR2 YSLEER. The trim removed 4 bases at V and 4 bases at J, leaving 8 bases unmatched. This CDR3 is 16 amino acids long. The CDR3 nucleotides are TGCGCCAGCAGCCCCGGAGCGGGAGGAACATACAATGAGCAGTTCTTC. This gives the protein CASSPGAGGTYNEQFF.

The CDR3 loop reads CATSLGRGALGNTIYF. The CDR3 bases are TGTGCCACCAGCCTTGGGAGGGGGGCTCTTGGAAACACCATATATTTT. The chain is built from TRBV15 and TRBJ1-3; D might be TRBD1 (6 bases). Germline CDR1 LNHNV, CDR2 YYDKDF (reference sequence). Trimming removed 5 bases at V and 3 bases at J, with 17 bases between. The CDR3 extends over 16 amino acids.

The genes are TRBV5-1 and TRBJ2-2; D is perhaps TRBD2 (6 bases). V was trimmed by 4 bases and J by 8 bases, leaving 9 bases between them. This CDR3 has 12 residues. Germline values: CDR1 SGHRS, CDR2 YFSETQ. The CDR3 DNA reads TGCGCCAGCAGCGGAGGGTTAGGGGAGCTGTTTTTT. Its translation: CASSGGLGELFF.